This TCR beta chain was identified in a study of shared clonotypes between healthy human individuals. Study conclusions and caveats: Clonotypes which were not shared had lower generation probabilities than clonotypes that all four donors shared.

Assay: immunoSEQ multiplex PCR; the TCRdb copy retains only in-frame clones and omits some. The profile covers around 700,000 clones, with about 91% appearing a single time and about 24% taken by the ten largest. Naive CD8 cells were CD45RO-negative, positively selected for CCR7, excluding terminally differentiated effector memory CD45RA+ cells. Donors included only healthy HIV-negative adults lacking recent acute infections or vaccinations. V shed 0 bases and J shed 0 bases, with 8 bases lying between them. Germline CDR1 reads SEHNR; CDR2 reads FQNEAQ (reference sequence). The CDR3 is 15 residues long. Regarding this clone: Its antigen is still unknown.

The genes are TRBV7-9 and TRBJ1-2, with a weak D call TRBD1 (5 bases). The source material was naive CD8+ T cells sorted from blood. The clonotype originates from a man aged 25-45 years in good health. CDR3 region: CASSLAGEANYGYTF. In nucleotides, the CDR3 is TGTGCCAGCAGCTTAGCAGGGGAAGCTAACTATGGCTACACCTTC.